The 19 T cell receptor beta chains below come from one sample, sequenced in a study of metastatic and nonmetastatic thyroid tumors. Among the patients, none had received any treatment before thyroid surgery. Using MiXCR, TCRdb re-called clones from the PCR reads. The table lists 15,000 or so clones, roughly an eighth of them singletons. The sequencing input was tumor tissue. These receptors all come from a female donor with papillary thyroid cancer or a benign thyroid nodule (not recorded which). Some clones in this sample may be carry-over from other donors' samples.

At least ten counts were recorded for this clone. The chain couples TRBV9 to TRBJ2-1, with D possibly being TRBD2 (6 bases). Trimming removed 0 bases at V and 4 bases at J, with 11 bases between. Germline CDR1 is SGDLS and CDR2 is YYNGEE. This CDR3 has 15 amino acids. This chain's CDR3 is CASSVAEGGYNEQFF. The CDR3 region has the DNA TGTGCCAGCAGCGTAGCGGAGGGTGGGTACAATGAGCAGTTCTTC.

This clone turned up a few times. The CDR3 does not close with the conserved phenylalanine or tryptophan, likely indicating a read error. V and J are TRBV27 and TRBJ1-5, with 7 nucleotides matching TRBD1. V was clipped by 5 bases and J by 12 bases; unmatched bases: 16. Per germline, CDR1 MNHEY and CDR2 SMNVEV (reference sequence). The CDR3 sequence is 15 residues long. The CDR3 is CASSPGQISTRLQHL. The DNA for the CDR3 is TGTGCCAGCAGTCCGGGACAGATAAGCACTCGGCTCCAGCATCTT.

This clone has a count of ten or more. CDR3 nucleotides: TGTGCCAGCAGCTTAGAAGGGGATGGATCCTACGAGCAGTACTTC. Amino acids: CASSLEGDGSYEQYF. The chain employs TRBV7-9 and TRBJ2-7; D is perhaps TRBD1 (5 bases). V lost 1 base and J 1 base, leaving 11 bases between the germline ends. The CDR3 loop spans 15 amino acids. From germline, CDR1 is SEHNR and CDR2 FQNEAQ (reference sequence).

This clone was found many times. The rearrangement joins TRBV6-1 to TRBJ2-1; the D gene is possibly TRBD2 (5 bases). CDR1 MNHNS and CDR2 SASEGT come from the germline V gene. The CDR3 totals 13 residues. Trimming pared 6 bases from V and 4 bases from J, leaving 10 bases between. CDR3 coding DNA: TGTGCCAGCAGCCACGGGATTTACAATGAGCAGTTCTTC. Residues: CASSHGIYNEQFF.

There are many counts of this clone. The chain has TRBV6-1 and TRBJ2-5; D possibly corresponds to TRBD2 (5 bases). This CDR3 is built from 16 residues. Trimming took off 2 bases at V and 2 bases at J, with 15 bases between the two ends. Germline-derived CDR1 and CDR2 are MNHNS and SASEGT. The CDR3 region has the DNA TGTGCCAGCAGTGAAAAAGCGACCGGGAAACAAGAGACCCAGTACTTC. Translating it yields CASSEKATGKQETQYF.

The sample holds many counts of this clone. V and J are TRBV12-5 and TRBJ2-2, with 11 bases aligning to TRBD1. J lost 6 bases, V lost 5 bases, and 2 bases had no gene match. The germline CDR1 and CDR2 sequences are LGHNT and FRNRAP. The CDR3 spans 14 residues. CDR3 in DNA: TGTGCTAGTGGTCAGGGACAGGGGGCCGGGGAGCTGTTTTTT. Its translation: CASGQGQGAGELFF.

CDR3 sequence (DNA): TGTGCCATCAGTGAGTCGATCGGGAACTACGAGCAGTACTTC. As protein: CAISESIGNYEQYF. V is TRBV10-3 and J is TRBJ2-7; D may be TRBD2 (5 bases). The CDR3 totals 14 residues. In germline, CDR1 is ENHRY, CDR2 SYGVKD. The V end lost 0 bases, the J end lost 3 bases, and 9 bases lay between the germline ends.

This clone showed up many times. The rearrangement joins TRBV4-1 to TRBJ1-2; D is ambiguous. The CDR3 consists of 14 residues. The V gene lost 3 bases and the J gene lost 4 bases, with 12 bases spanning the gap. The germline gives CDR1 MGHRA, CDR2 YSYEKL. Written as DNA, the CDR3 is TGCGCCAGCAGCCACTTCGGAAAGGTCTATGGCTACACCTTC. Its translation: CASSHFGKVYGYTF.

This clone was seen many times. This chain uses TRBV7-8 with TRBJ1-5, with TRBD1 matching 8 bases. J lost 1 base, V lost 5 bases, and 4 bases had no gene match. Germline CDR1 SGHVS, CDR2 FQNEAQ. This CDR3 contains 15 residues. The CDR3: CASSDGTGSNQPQHF. The CDR3, as DNA: TGTGCCAGCAGCGACGGGACAGGAAGCAATCAGCCCCAGCATTTT.

This clone has a count of ten or more. This chain connects TRBV11-2 to TRBJ1-2; perhaps TRBD1 as D (6 bases). The CDR3 totals 13 residues. V shed 5 bases and J shed 4 bases, with 11 bases lying between them. Germline V gene data show CDR1 as SGHAT and CDR2 as FQNNGV. This CDR3 is CASSAQGIYGYTF. The CDR3 DNA reads TGTGCCAGCAGCGCACAGGGTATCTATGGCTACACCTTC.

This clone has a count of ten or more. This sequence joins TRBV7-8 and TRBJ2-7; 8 bases map to TRBD2. CDR1 and CDR2 (germline): SGHVS, FQNEAQ. The CDR3 covers 15 residues. V was pared by 7 bases and J by 3 bases, with 11 bases of the junction left unmatched. The CDR3 loop reads CASTDPTTSDYEQYF. The CDR3 nucleotides read TGTGCCAGCACCGATCCGACGACTAGCGACTACGAGCAGTACTTC.

This sequence joins TRBV9 and TRBJ2-7, with 10 bases that match TRBD1. The V gene end was trimmed by 2 bases and the J gene end by 7 bases; junction bases not matched to a gene: 6. From germline, CDR1 is SGDLS and CDR2 YYNGEE. CDR3 length: 14 residues. The CDR3 region has the DNA TGTGCCAGCAGCGTCAGACAGGGGGCGCGAGAGCAGTACTTC. It encodes CASSVRQGAREQYF. Based on the CDR3 plus reference TRBV9 and TRBJ2-7, the full variable domain is DSGVTQTPKHLITATGQRVTLRCSPRSGDLSVYWYQQSLDQGLQFLIQYYNGEERAKGNILERFSAQQFPDLHSELNLSSLELGDSALYFCASSVRQGAREQYFGPGTRLTVT.

The chain recombines TRBV19 with TRBJ1-3; 8 bases are a match to TRBD1. J lost 4 bases, V lost 6 bases, and 8 bases had no gene match. Per the germline V gene, CDR1 is LNHDA and CDR2 is SQIVND (reference sequence). The CDR3 runs to 15 residues. Written as DNA, the CDR3 is TGTGCCAGTAGGAACCAGGGGGCGCAAGGAAACACCATATATTTT. It specifies CASRNQGAQGNTIYF.

This clone was seen many times. This rearrangement joins TRBV19 to TRBJ2-7; no reliable D call. Germline V gene sequence: CDR1 LNHDA, CDR2 SQIVND (reference sequence). The CDR3 runs to 12 residues. Trimming left V 6 bases short and J 3 bases short, with 9 bases between. CDR3: CASSPSGYEQYF. In nucleotides, the CDR3 is TGTGCCAGTAGCCCCTCAGGCTACGAGCAGTACTTC.

Many counts were recorded for this clone. V is TRBV6-1 and J is TRBJ1-6; the D gene is possibly TRBD1 (6 bases). The CDR3 is 15 residues long. CDR1 is MNHNS and CDR2 is SASEGT in the germline V gene. Trimming shortened V by 6 bases and J by 5 bases, and 14 bases separated the two germline ends. CDR3: CASSPGAGNNSPLHF. DNA of the CDR3: TGTGCCAGCAGCCCAGGGGCAGGGAATAATTCACCCCTCCACTTT.

This clone was counted ten times or more. A read error is possible here, since a much larger clone lies one base away. This chain connects TRBV18 to TRBJ2-5, with 9 bases lining up with TRBD1. The CDR3 totals 14 residues. Trimming took 8 bases from V and 5 from J; bases not matched to a gene: 9. Per the germline V gene, CDR1 is KGHSH and CDR2 is LQKENI. The chain's CDR3 is CASPTQGAGETQYF. In DNA, the CDR3 is TGTGCCAGCCCAACACAGGGGGCCGGGGAGACCCAGTACTTC.

This chain uses TRBV3-1 with TRBJ2-7; 7 nucleotides align to TRBD2. The CDR3 totals 14 residues. Unmatched junction bases numbered 8, after V lost 3 bases and J lost 6 bases. The germline CDR1 and CDR2 sequences are LGHDT and YNNKEL (reference sequence). The CDR3: CASSHDGRPVEQYF. The DNA for the CDR3 is TGTGCCAGCAGCCACGACGGGAGGCCCGTCGAGCAGTACTTC.

By frequency in the sample, this clone is medium-sized. The chain has TRBV25-1 and TRBJ1-6; no firm D call. CDR3 length equals 14 residues. Deletions cut 5 bases from V and 9 bases from J, with 14 bases between. Germline lookup yields CDR1 MGHDK and CDR2 SYGVNS. CDR3: CASSKDLGSSPLHF. DNA of the CDR3: TGTGCCAGCAGTAAAGACTTGGGGAGTTCACCCCTCCACTTT.

This clone was observed once. The V and J genes are TRBV20-1 and TRBJ2-7, with D possibly being TRBD1 (7 bases). The V end lost 2 bases, the J end lost 1 base, and 15 bases lay between the germline ends. CDR3 length: 15 residues. Germline V lookup: CDR1 DFQATT, CDR2 SNEGSKA (reference sequence). The CDR3 here is CSARSGQGGSYEQYF. The DNA for the CDR3 is TGCAGTGCTAGAAGTGGGCAGGGGGGATCCTACGAGCAGTACTTC.